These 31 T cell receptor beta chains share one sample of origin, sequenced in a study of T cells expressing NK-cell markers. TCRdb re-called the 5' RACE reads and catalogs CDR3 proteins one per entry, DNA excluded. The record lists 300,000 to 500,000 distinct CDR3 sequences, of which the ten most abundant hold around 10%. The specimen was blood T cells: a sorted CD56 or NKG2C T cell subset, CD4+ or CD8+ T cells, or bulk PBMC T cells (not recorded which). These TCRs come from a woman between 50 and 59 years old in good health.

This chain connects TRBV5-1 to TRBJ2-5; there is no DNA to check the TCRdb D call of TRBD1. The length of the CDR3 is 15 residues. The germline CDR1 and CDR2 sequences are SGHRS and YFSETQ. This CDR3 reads CASSLPGQGTKTQYF.

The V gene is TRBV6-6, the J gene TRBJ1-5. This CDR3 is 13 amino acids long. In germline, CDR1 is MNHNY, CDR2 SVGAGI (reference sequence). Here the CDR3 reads CASSYGPHQPQHF.

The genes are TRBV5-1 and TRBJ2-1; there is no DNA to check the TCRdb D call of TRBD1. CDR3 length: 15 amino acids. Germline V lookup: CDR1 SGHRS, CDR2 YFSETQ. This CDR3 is CASSLEAPAYNEQFF.

The CDR3: CSVPLAGGPSEQFF. The V and J genes are TRBV20-1 and TRBJ2-1; TCRdb's assignment of TRBD2 cannot be checked, as there is no DNA. The CDR3 spans 14 residues. Germline loops: CDR1 DFQATT, CDR2 SNEGSKA (reference sequence).

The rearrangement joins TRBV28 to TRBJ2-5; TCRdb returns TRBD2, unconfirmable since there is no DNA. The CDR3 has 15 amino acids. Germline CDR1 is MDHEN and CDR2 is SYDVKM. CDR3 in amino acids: CASSPHGTSRETQYF.

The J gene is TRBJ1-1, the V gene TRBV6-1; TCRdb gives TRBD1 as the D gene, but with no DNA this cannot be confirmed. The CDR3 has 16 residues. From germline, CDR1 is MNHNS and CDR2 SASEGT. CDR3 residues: CASSEGGAGLHTEAFF.

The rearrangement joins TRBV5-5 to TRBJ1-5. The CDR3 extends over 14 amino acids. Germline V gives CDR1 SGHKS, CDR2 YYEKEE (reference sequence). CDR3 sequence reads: CASRFGVGDQPQHF.

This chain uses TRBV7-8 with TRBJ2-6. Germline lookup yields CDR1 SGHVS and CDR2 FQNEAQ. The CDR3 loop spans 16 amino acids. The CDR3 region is CASSLVVRSGANVLTF.

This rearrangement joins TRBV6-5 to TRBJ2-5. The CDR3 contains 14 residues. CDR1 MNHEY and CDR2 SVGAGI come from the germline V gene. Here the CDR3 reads CASSYSIIQETQYF.

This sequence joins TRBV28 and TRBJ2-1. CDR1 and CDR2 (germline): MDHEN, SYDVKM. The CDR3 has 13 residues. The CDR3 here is CASSFNGGVEQFF.

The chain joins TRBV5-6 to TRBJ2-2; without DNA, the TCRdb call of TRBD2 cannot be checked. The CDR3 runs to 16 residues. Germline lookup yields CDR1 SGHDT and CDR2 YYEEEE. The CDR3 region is CASSLRLAGPTGELFF.

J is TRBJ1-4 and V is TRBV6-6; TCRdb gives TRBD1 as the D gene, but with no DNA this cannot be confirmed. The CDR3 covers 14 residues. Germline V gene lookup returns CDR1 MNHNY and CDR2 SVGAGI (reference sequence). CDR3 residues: CASTPDPVFEKLFF.

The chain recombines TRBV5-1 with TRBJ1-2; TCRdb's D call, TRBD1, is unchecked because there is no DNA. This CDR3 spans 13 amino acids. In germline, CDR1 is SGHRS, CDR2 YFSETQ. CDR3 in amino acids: CASSLHRGGGYTF.

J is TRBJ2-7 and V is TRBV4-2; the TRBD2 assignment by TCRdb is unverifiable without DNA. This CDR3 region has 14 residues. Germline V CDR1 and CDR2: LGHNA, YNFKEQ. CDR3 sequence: CASSQVGQRVEQYF.

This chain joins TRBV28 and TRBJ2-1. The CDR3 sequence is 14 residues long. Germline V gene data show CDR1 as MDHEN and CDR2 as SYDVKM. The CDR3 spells CASISQGSYNEQFF.

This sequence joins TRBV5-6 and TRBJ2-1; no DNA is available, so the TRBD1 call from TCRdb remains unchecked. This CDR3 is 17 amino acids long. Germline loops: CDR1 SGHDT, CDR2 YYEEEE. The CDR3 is CASSGEPVVGSYNEQFF.

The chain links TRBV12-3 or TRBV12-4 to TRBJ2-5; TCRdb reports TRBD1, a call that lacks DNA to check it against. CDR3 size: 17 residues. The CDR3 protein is CASSLSQGLSSVETQYF.

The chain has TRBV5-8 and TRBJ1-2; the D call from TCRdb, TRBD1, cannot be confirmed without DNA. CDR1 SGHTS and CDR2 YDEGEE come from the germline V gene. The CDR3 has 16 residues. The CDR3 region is CASSQDRTGGSYGYTF.

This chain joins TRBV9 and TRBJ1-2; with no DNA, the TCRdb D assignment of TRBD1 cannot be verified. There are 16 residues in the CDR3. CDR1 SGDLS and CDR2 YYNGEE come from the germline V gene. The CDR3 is CASSTPQGKKKVGYTF.

The CDR3 spells CAISDYDTGEQFF. The chain has TRBV10-3 and TRBJ2-1. Germline loops: CDR1 ENHRY, CDR2 SYGVKD. The CDR3 is 13 residues long.

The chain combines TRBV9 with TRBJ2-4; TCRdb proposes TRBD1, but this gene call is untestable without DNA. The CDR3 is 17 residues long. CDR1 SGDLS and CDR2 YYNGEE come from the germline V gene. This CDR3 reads CASSVGDSVLAKNIQYF. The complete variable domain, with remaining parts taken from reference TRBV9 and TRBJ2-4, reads DSGVTQTPKHLITATGQRVTLRCSPRSGDLSVYWYQQSLDQGLQFLIQYYNGEERAKGNILERFSAQQFPDLHSELNLSSLELGDSALYFCASSVGDSVLAKNIQYFGAGTRLSVL.

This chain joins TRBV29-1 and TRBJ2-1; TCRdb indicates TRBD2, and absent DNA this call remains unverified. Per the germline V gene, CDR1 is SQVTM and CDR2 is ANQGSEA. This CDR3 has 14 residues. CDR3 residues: CSVVPGLASDEQFF.

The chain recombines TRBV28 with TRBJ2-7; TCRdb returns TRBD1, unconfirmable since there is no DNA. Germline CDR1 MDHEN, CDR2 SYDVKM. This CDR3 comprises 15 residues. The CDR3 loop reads CASSSGQIGISEQYF.

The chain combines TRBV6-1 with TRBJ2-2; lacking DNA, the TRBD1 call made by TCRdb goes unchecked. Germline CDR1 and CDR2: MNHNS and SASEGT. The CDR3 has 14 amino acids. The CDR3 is CASSLTGGIGELFF.

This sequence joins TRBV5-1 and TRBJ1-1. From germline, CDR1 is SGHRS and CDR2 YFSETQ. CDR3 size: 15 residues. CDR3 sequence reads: CASSLRSLEGAEAFF.

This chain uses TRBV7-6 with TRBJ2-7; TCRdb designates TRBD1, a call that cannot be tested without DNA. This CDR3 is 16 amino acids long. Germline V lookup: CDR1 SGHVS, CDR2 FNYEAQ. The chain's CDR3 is CASSLVAGQDSSEQYF.

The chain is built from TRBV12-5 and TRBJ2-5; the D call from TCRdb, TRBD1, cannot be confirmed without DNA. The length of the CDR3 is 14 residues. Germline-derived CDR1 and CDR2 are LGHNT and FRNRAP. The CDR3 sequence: CASGLGTTQEPQYF.

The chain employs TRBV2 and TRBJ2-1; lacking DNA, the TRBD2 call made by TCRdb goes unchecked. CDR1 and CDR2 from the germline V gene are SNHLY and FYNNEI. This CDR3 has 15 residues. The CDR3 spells CASSGHGSRYNEQFF.

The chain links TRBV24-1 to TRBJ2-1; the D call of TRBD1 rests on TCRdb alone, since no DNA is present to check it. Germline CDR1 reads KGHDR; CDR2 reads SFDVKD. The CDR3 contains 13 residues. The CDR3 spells CATSDLRGLVQFF.

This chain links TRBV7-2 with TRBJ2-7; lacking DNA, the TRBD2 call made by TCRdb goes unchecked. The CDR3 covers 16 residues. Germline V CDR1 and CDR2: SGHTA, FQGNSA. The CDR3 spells CASSPGTSGFSYEQYF.

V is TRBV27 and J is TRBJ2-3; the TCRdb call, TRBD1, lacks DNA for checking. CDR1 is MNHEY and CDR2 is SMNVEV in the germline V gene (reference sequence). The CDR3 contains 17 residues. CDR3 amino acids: CASSLGPGRPSTDTQYF.